This T cell receptor beta chain came from a study of cytomegalovirus exposure and HLA in healthy donors. Primers for the PCR totalled 60 Vbeta and 13 Jbeta. The method was immunoSEQ multiplex PCR; TCRdb's version includes in-frame clones alone and lacks a portion of them. The sample spans roughly 120,000 clones; the ten largest clones claim less than 3%. The V gene end was trimmed by 5 bases and the J gene end by 10 bases; junction bases not matched to a gene: 8. Germline V gene sequence: CDR1 SGHVS, CDR2 FQNEAQ. The length of the CDR3 is 14 residues. Sequences were obtained from PBMCs. The chain links TRBV7-8 to TRBJ2-1; 10 nucleotides align to TRBD2. The TCR originated in a man aged 25 to 40 in good health and CMV-seronegative. Written as DNA, the CDR3 is TGTGCCAGCAGCACGGGACTAGCGCGAGGCGAGCAGTTCTTC. Amino acid sequence: CASSTGLARGEQFF.